The entry that follows covers one T cell receptor (beta chain) sequence. Its cognate antigen is unknown. Looked up from germline, CDR1 is SGHNT and CDR2 is YENEEA. The length of the CDR3 is 15 residues. V was pared by 3 bases and J by 10 bases, with 11 bases of the junction left unmatched. The data were obtained in a study of cytomegalovirus exposure and HLA in healthy donors. The PCR had 60 Vbeta and 13 Jbeta primers. Generated by immunoSEQ multiplex PCR, the TCRdb table keeps only in-frame clones and is missing some. The table records some 150,000 clones, 80% to 90% of them present only once. Broader study findings: Listed as cytomegalovirus-associated were 150 or so TCR beta chains. Later analysis showed TCR association rates varying by HLA locus, highest for DRB1 and lowest for HLA-C. Common viral pathogens were later found to be apparently linked to several of the most significant clusters. Accurate prediction of most subjects' HLA-A and HLA-B alleles from TCR beta sequences was reported.

The specimen sequenced was PBMCs. The receptor was isolated from a woman younger than 35 in good health and CMV-seronegative. The chain uses TRBV11-3 and TRBJ2-3, with TRBD2 identical over 9 bases. CDR3 residues: CASSLAGTSPSAQYF. The CDR3, as DNA: TGTGCCAGCAGCTTGGCCGGGACTAGCCCTTCGGCGCAGTATTTT.